At least ten counts were recorded for the clone carrying this T cell receptor beta chain. This entry comes from a study of blood T cells in healthy people across ages. For the second PCR, which ran for about 7 to 12 cycles, a sample-barcoded 5' primer and a J-beta primer mix were used. TCRdb analysed the 5' RACE reads with MiXCR anew, one entry per CDR3 protein. The sample holds more than 800,000 distinct CDR3 sequences, more than 40% seen once. V was clipped by 3 bases and J by 5 bases; unmatched bases: 5. The CDR3 length is 15 residues. Germline lookup yields CDR1 KGHDR and CDR2 SFDVKD. This sequence originates from a woman between 55 and 75 years old in good health. The chain combines TRBV24-1 with TRBJ2-5; the match to TRBD1 covers 10 bases. Sequencing was done on a sample of blood. This chain's CDR3 is CATSDTGQGKETQYF. CDR3 in DNA: TGTGCCACCAGTGATACGGGACAGGGGAAGGAGACCCAGTACTTC.